These 25 T cell receptor beta chains were sequenced from one sample in a study of shared clonotypes between healthy human individuals. The data were produced by immunoSEQ multiplex PCR, yet TCRdb's version contains in-frame clones alone and is incomplete. Among around 980,000 clones, about 84% were seen once, and the ten largest hold 0.55% to 0.7%. Sequencing was carried out using memory CD4+ T cells from PBMCs. Subset in this sample: CD45RA-negative fraction. These TCRs come from a man aged 18 to 30 in good health. Some clones in this sample may be carry-over from other donors' samples.

The chain has TRBV2 and TRBJ1-2, with unresolved D. V dropped 3 bases and J dropped 8 bases, with 7 bases sitting between them. The CDR3 spans 11 residues. Germline CDR1 reads SNHLY; CDR2 reads FYNNEI. The CDR3: CASSDLRGYTF. The CDR3 bases are TGTGCCAGCAGTGATCTCAGGGGCTACACCTTC.

The chain uses TRBV5-4 and TRBJ1-1, with D uncertain. Germline-derived CDR1 and CDR2 are SGHNT and YYREEE (reference sequence). The germline V and J ends were trimmed by 4 bases and 1 base, with 17 bases remaining between them. The CDR3 totals 16 residues. The CDR3 DNA is TGTGCCAGCAGCCAAGACACTCGACTTTCGAACACTGAAGCTTTCTTT. Translation gives CASSQDTRLSNTEAFF.

The CDR3 DNA sequence: TGTGCCAGCAGCCCCTATCCCGGACAGGGACGCGAGCAGTACTTC. It translates to CASSPYPGQGREQYF. The chain uses TRBV7-3 and TRBJ2-7; 8 nucleotides agree with TRBD1. Germline trimming cut 5 bases from V and 6 bases from J; bases unmatched to any gene: 12. This CDR3 spans 15 amino acids. The germline CDR1 and CDR2 sequences are SGHTA and FQGTGA.

As regards this clone: This clone may be a read error of a much larger clone one base away. V is TRBV7-8 and J is TRBJ1-2, with 7 bases aligning to TRBD1. In germline, CDR1 is SGHVS, CDR2 FQNEAQ. The CDR3 runs to 13 residues. J lost 8 bases, V lost 6 bases, and 9 bases had no gene match. The CDR3 loop is CASRPTGINGYTF. In DNA form, the CDR3 reads TGTGCCAGCAGGCCGACAGGGATTAACGGCTACACCTTC.

V and J are TRBV5-4 and TRBJ2-7; maybe TRBD1 (5 bases). The germline gives CDR1 SGHNT, CDR2 YYREEE (reference sequence). V shed 4 bases and J shed 2 bases, with 13 bases lying between them. This CDR3 has 14 amino acids. The CDR3 spells CASSRTHTPYEQYF. The DNA of the CDR3 is TGTGCCAGCAGCCGGACACATACCCCCTACGAGCAGTACTTC.

This chain uses TRBV18 with TRBJ2-7; D is uncertain. V lost 9 bases and J lost 2, with 11 bases in between. This CDR3 has 12 amino acids. Germline V CDR1 and CDR2: KGHSH, LQKENI. The CDR3, as DNA: TGTGCCAGTTCGGACGGAGCCTACGAGCAGTACTTC. Its protein product is CASSDGAYEQYF.

The chain combines TRBV13 with TRBJ1-3; D possibly corresponds to TRBD1 (6 bases). V lost 5 bases and J lost 4, with 18 bases in between. The germline V gene encodes CDR1 PRHDT and CDR2 FYEKMQ (reference sequence). The CDR3 is made up of 16 amino acids. The CDR3 sequence is CASSRTAGGPGNTIYF. CDR3 coding DNA: TGTGCCAGCAGCCGAACAGCCGGGGGGCCAGGAAACACCATATATTTT.

The chain employs TRBV28 and TRBJ2-7; D is perhaps TRBD1 or TRBD2 (5 bases each). This CDR3 is 16 amino acids long. Trimming removed 5 bases from V and 2 bases from J, with 19 bases in between. The germline V gene has CDR1 MDHEN and CDR2 SYDVKM. The CDR3 is CASSPPRGRNTYEQYF. The CDR3 DNA sequence: TGTGCCAGCAGTCCCCCACGGGGACGAAACACCTACGAGCAGTACTTC.

This chain uses TRBV11-2 with TRBJ2-1, with D hard to call. The CDR3 covers 12 residues. The ends were cut back, 1 base at V and 9 bases at J, with 7 bases in the middle. In germline, CDR1 is SGHAT, CDR2 FQNNGV. The CDR3 nucleotides read TGTGCCAGCAGCTTAGTGGTAGGTGAGCAGTTCTTC. Its protein is CASSLVVGEQFF.

The V call is TRBV7-2, the J call TRBJ2-2; D uncertain. The CDR3 sequence is 17 residues long. The V and J ends lost 5 bases and 1 base respectively, with 17 bases between them. Per germline, CDR1 SGHTA and CDR2 FQGNSA. CDR3 sequence: CASSPVSWLENTGELFF. The DNA of the CDR3 is TGTGCCAGCAGCCCAGTCAGTTGGCTTGAGAACACCGGGGAGCTGTTTTTT.

This clone has only one observation. The CDR3 is CASSLAARKETQYF. The CDR3 DNA follows: TGTGCCAGCAGCTTAGCGGCTAGGAAAGAGACCCAGTACTTC. This sequence joins TRBV7-9 and TRBJ2-5; D gene uncertain. The CDR3 length is 14 residues. Germline V gives CDR1 SEHNR, CDR2 FQNEAQ (reference sequence). V was pared by 0 bases and J by 3 bases, with 8 bases between.

The CDR3 loop is CSGGWTEDGYTF. The CDR3 DNA sequence: TGCAGCGGGGGGTGGACGGAGGATGGCTACACCTTC. J is TRBJ1-2 and V is TRBV29-1; possibly TRBD1 for D (5 bases). Per germline, CDR1 SQVTM and CDR2 ANQGSEA. Trimming removed 7 bases at V and 6 bases at J, with 15 bases between. The CDR3 runs to 12 residues.

This clone is a singleton in its sample. The gene calls are TRBV2 and TRBJ2-3; no reliable D call. The CDR3 totals 15 residues. V lost 1 base and J 0 bases, leaving 8 bases between the germline ends. CDR1 and CDR2 from the germline V gene are SNHLY and FYNNEI. The CDR3 DNA follows: TGTGCCAGCAGTGAAGGGTTGGGGAGCACAGATACGCAGTATTTT. Protein: CASSEGLGSTDTQYF.

The chain is built from TRBV5-1 and TRBJ2-7, with D hard to call. V dropped 4 bases and J dropped 3 bases, with 20 bases sitting between them. The germline V gene encodes CDR1 SGHRS and CDR2 YFSETQ. CDR3 length: 16 amino acids. In nucleotides, the CDR3 is TGCGCCAGCAGCCCGCGAACCCCGAGCTTAAGCTACGAGCAGTACTTC. Its protein is CASSPRTPSLSYEQYF.

The chain has TRBV6-1 and TRBJ2-3; the D gene is possibly TRBD2 (5 bases). Trimming took off 3 bases at V and 2 bases at J, with 18 bases between the two ends. Germline CDR1 MNHNS, CDR2 SASEGT. The CDR3 contains 17 residues. DNA for the CDR3: TGTGCCAGCAGTGACCCCCATAGAGGACTTACCACAGATACGCAGTATTTT. It yields the protein CASSDPHRGLTTDTQYF.

J is TRBJ2-7 and V is TRBV7-5; the table's D call of TRBD2 was not tested on the DNA. TRBV7-5 is annotated as a pseudogene. The CDR3 loop spans 14 amino acids. For the CDR3, the DNA is TGTGTCAGAAGCTTAAGGGGACTCTCCTACGAGCAGTACTTC. Residues: CVRSLRGLSYEQYF.

Points on this clone: A far larger clone lies a single base away; this is likely a read error. The chain uses TRBV30 and TRBJ1-1; D unclear. Trimming took off 0 bases at V and 1 base at J, with 6 bases between the two ends. Germline values: CDR1 GTSNPN, CDR2 SVGIG (reference sequence). CDR3 length: 13 residues. CDR3: CAWSVATNTEAFF. Written as DNA, the CDR3 is TGTGCCTGGAGTGTAGCCACGAACACTGAAGCTTTCTTT.

The chain couples TRBV5-4 to TRBJ1-2, with no clear D. Trimming removed 4 bases at V and 5 bases at J, with 15 bases between. This CDR3 spans 14 amino acids. The germline V gene has CDR1 SGHNT and CDR2 YYREEE (reference sequence). CDR3 DNA: TGTGCCAGCAGCCCTTCCACCGAGACATATGGCTACACCTTC. This sequence encodes CASSPSTETYGYTF.

The V gene is TRBV5-1, the J gene TRBJ1-4; D possibly corresponds to TRBD1 (5 bases). This CDR3 has 12 residues. V was cut by 6 bases and J by 7 bases, with 10 bases left in between. Germline assignment: CDR1 SGHRS and CDR2 YFSETQ. The CDR3 DNA follows: TGCGCCAGCAAACGGGGGAGTGAAAAACTGTTTTTT. This sequence encodes CASKRGSEKLFF.

This CDR3 is CASSEIPGPYEQYF. The DNA for the CDR3 is TGTGCCAGCAGTGAAATCCCAGGGCCTTACGAGCAGTACTTC. The chain is built from TRBV6-1 and TRBJ2-7; D possibly corresponds to TRBD1 (5 bases). Germline V gene sequence: CDR1 MNHNS, CDR2 SASEGT. This CDR3 is built from 14 residues. V was cut by 2 bases and J by 4 bases, with 12 bases left in between.

The chain employs TRBV6-6 and TRBJ2-7, with unresolved D. The CDR3 runs 13 residues. Trimming stripped 6 bases from V and 3 bases from J, with 12 bases between. Germline loops: CDR1 MNHNY, CDR2 SVGAGI (reference sequence). The CDR3 sequence: CASSPPVGYEQYF. The CDR3 DNA sequence: TGTGCCAGCAGCCCCCCGGTGGGCTACGAGCAGTACTTC.

This clone has a count of ten or more. The chain combines TRBV27 with TRBJ1-2; 11 bases line up with TRBD1. In germline, CDR1 is MNHEY, CDR2 SMNVEV (reference sequence). CDR3 size: 14 residues. V lost 4 bases, J lost 7 bases, and 5 bases stayed unmatched. Here the CDR3 DNA reads TGTGCCAGCAGTTGGACAGGGGGCGTTTCTGGCTACACCTTC. Protein: CASSWTGGVSGYTF.

This chain uses TRBV19 with TRBJ2-2, with 12 bases identical to TRBD2. J gave up 5 bases and V 1 base, and 2 bases lay outside the gene matches. The CDR3 totals 16 residues. Germline V gene lookup returns CDR1 LNHDA and CDR2 SQIVND (reference sequence). As DNA, the CDR3 is TGTGCCAGTAGTATAGCACTAGCGGGAGGAACCGGGGAGCTGTTTTTT. Its translation: CASSIALAGGTGELFF.

The chain recombines TRBV6-6 with TRBJ2-1; 13 bases match TRBD2. The trim removed 6 bases at V and 5 bases at J, leaving 4 bases unmatched. Per germline, CDR1 MNHNY and CDR2 SVGAGI (reference sequence). The CDR3 contains 15 residues. The CDR3 sequence: CASSRGTSGNNEQFF. DNA of the CDR3: TGTGCCAGCAGCCGCGGGACTAGCGGGAACAATGAGCAGTTCTTC.

This sequence joins TRBV10-1 and TRBJ2-5, with 7 bases aligning to TRBD2. V trimming: 6 bases; J trimming: 5 bases; junction bases outside the gene matches: 3. Germline CDR1 and CDR2: WNHNN and SYGVQD (reference sequence). The CDR3 runs 12 residues. For the CDR3, the DNA is TGCGCCAGCAGCCGACTAGCCGAGACCCAGTACTTC. Translating gives CASSRLAETQYF.